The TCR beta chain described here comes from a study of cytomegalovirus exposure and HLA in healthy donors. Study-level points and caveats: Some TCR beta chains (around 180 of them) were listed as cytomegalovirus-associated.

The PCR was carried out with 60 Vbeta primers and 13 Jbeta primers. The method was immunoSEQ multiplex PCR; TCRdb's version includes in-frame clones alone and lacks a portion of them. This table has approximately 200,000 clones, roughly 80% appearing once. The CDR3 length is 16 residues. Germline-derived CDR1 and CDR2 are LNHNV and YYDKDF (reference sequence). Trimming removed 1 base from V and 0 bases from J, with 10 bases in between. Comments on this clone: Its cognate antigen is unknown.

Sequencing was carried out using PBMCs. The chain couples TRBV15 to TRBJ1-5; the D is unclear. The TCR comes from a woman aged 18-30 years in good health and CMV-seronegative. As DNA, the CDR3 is TGTGCCACCAGCAGAGTGGGGAGGAGTAGCAATCAGCCCCAGCATTTT. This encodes CATSRVGRSSNQPQHF.